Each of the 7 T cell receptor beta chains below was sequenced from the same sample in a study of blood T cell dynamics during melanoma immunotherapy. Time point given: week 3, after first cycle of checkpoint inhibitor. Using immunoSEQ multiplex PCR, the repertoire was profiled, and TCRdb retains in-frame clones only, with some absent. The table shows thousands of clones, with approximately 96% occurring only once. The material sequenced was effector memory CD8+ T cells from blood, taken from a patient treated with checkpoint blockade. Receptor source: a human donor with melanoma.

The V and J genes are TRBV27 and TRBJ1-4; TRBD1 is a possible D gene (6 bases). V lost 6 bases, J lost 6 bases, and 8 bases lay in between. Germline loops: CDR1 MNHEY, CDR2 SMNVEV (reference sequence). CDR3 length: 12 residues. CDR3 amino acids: CASRDSYEKLFF. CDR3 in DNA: TGTGCCAGCAGGGACAGTTATGAAAAACTGTTTTTT.

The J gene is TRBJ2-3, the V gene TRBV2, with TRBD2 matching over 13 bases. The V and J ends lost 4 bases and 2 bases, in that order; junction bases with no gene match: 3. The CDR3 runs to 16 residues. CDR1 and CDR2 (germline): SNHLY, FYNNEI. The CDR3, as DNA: TGTGCCAGCAGTGCCGGACTAGCGGGGGCCACAGATACGCAGTATTTT. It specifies CASSAGLAGATDTQYF.

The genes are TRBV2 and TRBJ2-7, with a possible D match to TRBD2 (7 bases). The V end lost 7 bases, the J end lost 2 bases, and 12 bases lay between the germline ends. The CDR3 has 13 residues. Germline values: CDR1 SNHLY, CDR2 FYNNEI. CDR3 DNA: TGTGCCAGCAAAGGGGGGGACACCTACGAGCAGTACTTC. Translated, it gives CASKGGDTYEQYF.

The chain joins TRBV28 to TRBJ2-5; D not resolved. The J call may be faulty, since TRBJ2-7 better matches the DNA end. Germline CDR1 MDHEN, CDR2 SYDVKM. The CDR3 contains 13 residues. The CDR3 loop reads CASSLTQVHEQYF. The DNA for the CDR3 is TGTGCCAGCAGTTTAACGCAGGTCCACGAGCAGTACTTC.

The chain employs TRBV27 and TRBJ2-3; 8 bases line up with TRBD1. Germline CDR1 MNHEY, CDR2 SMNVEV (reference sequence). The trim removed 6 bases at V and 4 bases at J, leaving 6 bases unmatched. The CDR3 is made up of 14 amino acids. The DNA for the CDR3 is TGTGCCAGCAGCCTATACAGGGGGTCAGATACGCAGTATTTT. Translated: CASSLYRGSDTQYF.

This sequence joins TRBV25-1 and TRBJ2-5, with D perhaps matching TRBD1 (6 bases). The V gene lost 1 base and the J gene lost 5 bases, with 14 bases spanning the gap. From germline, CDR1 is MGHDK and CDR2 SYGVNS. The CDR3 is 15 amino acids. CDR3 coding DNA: TGTGCCAGCAGTGAATTTGGGGGCAATGTGGAGACCCAGTACTTC. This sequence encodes CASSEFGGNVETQYF.

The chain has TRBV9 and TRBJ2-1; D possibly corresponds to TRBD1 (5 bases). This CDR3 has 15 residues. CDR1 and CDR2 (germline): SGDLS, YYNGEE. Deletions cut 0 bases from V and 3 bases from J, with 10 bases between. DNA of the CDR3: TGTGCCAGCAGCGTAGATGCCCAGGGCTACAATGAGCAGTTCTTC. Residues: CASSVDAQGYNEQFF.